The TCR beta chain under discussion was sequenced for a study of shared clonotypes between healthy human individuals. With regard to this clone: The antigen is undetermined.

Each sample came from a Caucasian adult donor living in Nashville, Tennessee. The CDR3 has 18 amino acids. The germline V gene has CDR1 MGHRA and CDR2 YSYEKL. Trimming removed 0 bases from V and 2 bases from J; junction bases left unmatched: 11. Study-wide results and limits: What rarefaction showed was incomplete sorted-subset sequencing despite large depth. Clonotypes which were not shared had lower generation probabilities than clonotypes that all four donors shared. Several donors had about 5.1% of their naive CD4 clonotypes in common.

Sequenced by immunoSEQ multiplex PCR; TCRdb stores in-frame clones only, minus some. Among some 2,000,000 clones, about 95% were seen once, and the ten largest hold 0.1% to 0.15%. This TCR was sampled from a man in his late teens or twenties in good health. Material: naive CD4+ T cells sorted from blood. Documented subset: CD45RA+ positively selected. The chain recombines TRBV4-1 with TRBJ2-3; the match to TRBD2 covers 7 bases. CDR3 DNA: TGCGCCAGCAGCCAAGAATCGGGGGGAGGTCCCCCCACAGATACGCAGTATTTT. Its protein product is CASSQESGGGPPTDTQYF.